The clone carrying this TCR beta chain appeared once. Primers for the PCR totalled 60 Vbeta and 13 Jbeta. TCRdb's copy holds only in-frame clones and misses some; the assay was immunoSEQ multiplex PCR. The sample lists 95,000 to 100,000 clones; about three quarters were seen once. The data derive from a study of cytomegalovirus exposure and HLA in healthy donors. Specimen: PBMCs. This receptor was identified in a man in his fifties or sixties in good health and CMV-seropositive.

In nucleotides, the CDR3 is TGTGCCAGCAGCTCCCCTCGGACCAAAGGGAGCACTGAAGCTTTCTTT. This gives the protein CASSSPRTKGSTEAFF. The chain employs TRBV7-9 and TRBJ1-1, with D hard to call. Per germline, CDR1 SEHNR and CDR2 FQNEAQ (reference sequence). With 4 bases removed from V and 4 bases from J, the gap between germline ends came to 19 bases. The CDR3 runs to 16 residues.